The rows below give T cell receptor beta chains drawn from one sample of a study of cytomegalovirus exposure and HLA in healthy donors. This table comes from immunoSEQ multiplex PCR, and its TCRdb copy is limited to in-frame clones, with some not included. The sample consists of about 130,000 clones, 75% to 85% of them appearing once. Sequencing was carried out using PBMCs. The receptor source for this set is a woman between 35 and 50 years old in good health and CMV-seronegative. The CDR3 runs from the conserved cysteine through the conserved F or W. The order of the fields is D gene, J gene, clone size, V gene, CDR3 protein, CDR3 DNA. D genes are given only for firm matches. Not every row has a clone size; where given, it reads once, few, many or a size class.

d_call: .
j_call: TRBJ2-2
clone_size: .
v_call: TRBV28
cdr3_aa: CASSLGTGSNTGELFF
cdr3_nt: TGTGCCAGCAGTTTAGGAACAGGGTCGAACACCGGGGAGCTGTTTTTT

d_call: .
j_call: TRBJ1-5
clone_size: .
v_call: TRBV19
cdr3_aa: CASSGVGRGNQPQHF
cdr3_nt: TGTGCCAGTAGTGGGGTTGGCAGGGGAAATCAGCCCCAGCATTTT

d_call: .
j_call: TRBJ1-2
clone_size: .
v_call: TRBV5-1
cdr3_aa: CASSGDTSNYGYTF
cdr3_nt: TGCGCCAGCAGCGGGGACACCTCGAACTATGGCTACACCTTC

d_call: .
j_call: TRBJ1-6
clone_size: .
v_call: TRBV27
cdr3_aa: CASSSLGVSPLHF
cdr3_nt: TGTGCCAGCAGTTCTCTAGGGGTCTCACCCCTCCACTTT

d_call: TRBD1
j_call: TRBJ1-1
clone_size: .
v_call: TRBV10-3
cdr3_aa: CAISDPGQGKTEAFF
cdr3_nt: TGTGCCATCAGTGATCCGGGACAGGGGAAAACTGAAGCTTTCTTT

d_call: TRBD2
j_call: TRBJ2-1
clone_size: .
v_call: TRBV28
cdr3_aa: CASSLSGLASWEQFF
cdr3_nt: TGTGCCAGCAGCCTTTCGGGACTAGCGTCTTGGGAGCAGTTCTTC

d_call: TRBD1
j_call: TRBJ2-2
clone_size: .
v_call: TRBV4-3
cdr3_aa: CASRQTGWDTGELFF
cdr3_nt: TGCGCCAGCCGGCAGACAGGGTGGGACACCGGGGAGCTGTTTTTT

d_call: .
j_call: TRBJ1-1
clone_size: .
v_call: TRBV5-1
cdr3_aa: CASSWLGGRGEAFF
cdr3_nt: TGCGCCAGCAGCTGGCTCGGCGGCAGGGGTGAAGCTTTCTTT

d_call: .
j_call: TRBJ2-2
clone_size: .
v_call: TRBV19
cdr3_aa: CASIALNTGELFF
cdr3_nt: TGTGCCAGTATAGCGCTAAACACCGGGGAGCTGTTTTTT

d_call: TRBD1
j_call: TRBJ2-7
clone_size: .
v_call: TRBV5-8
cdr3_aa: CASSPTTGQVYEQYF
cdr3_nt: TGTGCCAGCAGCCCCACGACAGGGCAAGTATACGAGCAGTACTTC

d_call: TRBD1
j_call: TRBJ1-6
clone_size: .
v_call: TRBV28
cdr3_aa: CASSWDRSYNSPLHF
cdr3_nt: TGTGCCAGCAGTTGGGACAGATCCTATAATTCACCCCTCCACTTT

d_call: TRBD1
j_call: TRBJ2-7
clone_size: .
v_call: TRBV27
cdr3_aa: CASSLDRGRYEQYF
cdr3_nt: TGTGCCAGCAGTTTAGACAGGGGCAGGTACGAGCAGTACTTC

d_call: .
j_call: TRBJ1-1
clone_size: .
v_call: TRBV10-3
cdr3_aa: CAISVPGLNTEAFF
cdr3_nt: TGTGCCATCAGTGTCCCGGGGTTGAACACTGAAGCTTTCTTT

d_call: .
j_call: TRBJ2-2
clone_size: few
v_call: TRBV4-3
cdr3_aa: CASSLSVGAITGELFF
cdr3_nt: TGCGCCAGCAGCCTTTCTGTGGGGGCCATTACCGGGGAGCTGTTTTTT

d_call: .
j_call: TRBJ2-7
clone_size: few
v_call: TRBV7-9
cdr3_aa: CASSLTGTSYEQYF
cdr3_nt: TGTGCCAGCAGCCTAACCGGGACTTCCTACGAGCAGTACTTC

d_call: TRBD1
j_call: TRBJ1-1
clone_size: .
v_call: TRBV10-1
cdr3_aa: CASSESTGENTEAFF
cdr3_nt: TGCGCCAGCAGTGAGTCCACAGGGGAAAACACTGAAGCTTTCTTT

d_call: .
j_call: TRBJ2-5
clone_size: .
v_call: TRBV6-5
cdr3_aa: CASSYSSTGYQETQYF
cdr3_nt: TGTGCCAGCAGTTACTCGTCTACAGGGTACCAAGAGACCCAGTACTTC

d_call: TRBD2
j_call: TRBJ2-3
clone_size: .
v_call: TRBV27
cdr3_aa: CASSPVSSGGADTQYF
cdr3_nt: TGTGCCAGCAGTCCCGTATCTAGCGGGGGGGCAGATACGCAGTATTTT

d_call: TRBD2
j_call: TRBJ2-7
clone_size: .
v_call: TRBV7-9
cdr3_aa: CASSLTAGGRDEQYF
cdr3_nt: TGTGCCAGCAGCTTAACAGCGGGGGGGCGGGACGAGCAGTACTTC

d_call: .
j_call: TRBJ2-7
clone_size: .
v_call: TRBV5-6
cdr3_aa: CASSLGGDSDEQYF
cdr3_nt: TGTGCCAGCAGCTTGGGGGGGGATAGCGACGAGCAGTACTTC

d_call: .
j_call: TRBJ1-1
clone_size: .
v_call: TRBV5-5
cdr3_aa: CASSLATANTEAFF
cdr3_nt: TGTGCCAGCAGCTTGGCTACAGCGAACACTGAAGCTTTCTTT

d_call: .
j_call: TRBJ2-3
clone_size: .
v_call: TRBV7-9
cdr3_aa: CTSSLGRRSTDTQYF
cdr3_nt: TGTACCAGCAGCTTGGGTCGGAGGTCGACAGATACGCAGTATTTT

d_call: .
j_call: TRBJ1-3
clone_size: .
v_call: TRBV28
cdr3_aa: CASSPLNSGNTIYF
cdr3_nt: TGTGCCAGCAGTCCTCTAAACTCTGGAAACACCATATATTTT

d_call: TRBD2
j_call: TRBJ2-2
clone_size: .
v_call: TRBV19
cdr3_aa: CASSIDRGAGELFF
cdr3_nt: TGTGCCAGTAGTATAGACCGGGGGGCCGGGGAGCTGTTTTTT

d_call: .
j_call: TRBJ2-7
clone_size: .
v_call: TRBV30
cdr3_aa: CAWSVQVTYEQYF
cdr3_nt: TGTGCCTGGAGTGTACAGGTAACCTACGAGCAGTACTTC

d_call: TRBD1
j_call: TRBJ1-1
clone_size: .
v_call: TRBV7-8
cdr3_aa: CASSLEGGQGGRTNTEAFF
cdr3_nt: TGTGCCAGCAGCTTAGAAGGCGGACAGGGAGGGAGGACGAACACTGAAGCTTTCTTT

d_call: .
j_call: TRBJ1-5
clone_size: few
v_call: TRBV4-1
cdr3_aa: CASSQDRDRLSNQPQHF
cdr3_nt: TGCGCCAGCAGCCAAGATCGAGACAGGTTGAGCAATCAGCCCCAGCATTTT

d_call: .
j_call: TRBJ1-5
clone_size: .
v_call: TRBV7-6
cdr3_aa: CASSLDRGSQPQHF
cdr3_nt: TGTGCCAGCAGCTTAGATCGGGGGTCACAGCCCCAGCATTTT

d_call: .
j_call: TRBJ1-1
clone_size: .
v_call: TRBV9
cdr3_aa: CASSVVGAGTEAFF
cdr3_nt: TGTGCCAGCAGCGTAGTTGGGGCCGGAACTGAAGCTTTCTTT

d_call: .
j_call: TRBJ2-3
clone_size: few
v_call: TRBV4-3
cdr3_aa: CASSLRQTQGSQYF
cdr3_nt: TGCGCCAGCAGCCTCCGACAGACCCAGGGTTCGCAGTATTTT

d_call: .
j_call: TRBJ1-2
clone_size: .
v_call: TRBV7-2
cdr3_aa: CASSSAGIFYGYTF
cdr3_nt: TGTGCCAGCAGCTCCGCAGGGATCTTCTATGGCTACACCTTC

d_call: TRBD1
j_call: TRBJ1-2
clone_size: few
v_call: TRBV4-1
cdr3_aa: CASSQAATGGAGYTF
cdr3_nt: TGCGCCAGCAGCCAAGCCGCGACAGGGGGCGCGGGGTACACCTTC

d_call: TRBD1
j_call: TRBJ2-7
clone_size: once
v_call: TRBV11-1
cdr3_aa: CASSTRTGTVVLTYEQYF
cdr3_nt: TGTGCCAGCAGCACGAGGACAGGGACAGTCGTACTTACCTACGAGCAGTACTTC

d_call: .
j_call: TRBJ2-3
clone_size: .
v_call: TRBV5-1
cdr3_aa: CATKGQPSDTQYF
cdr3_nt: TGCGCCACAAAAGGACAGCCTTCAGATACGCAGTATTTT

d_call: .
j_call: TRBJ2-7
clone_size: .
v_call: TRBV30
cdr3_aa: CAWSRSPTGYEQYF
cdr3_nt: TGTGCCTGGAGCCGCTCCCCTACAGGCTACGAGCAGTACTTC

d_call: .
j_call: TRBJ1-1
clone_size: .
v_call: TRBV2
cdr3_aa: CASSEEGGTEAFF
cdr3_nt: TGTGCCAGCAGTGAGGAGGGGGGGACTGAAGCTTTCTTT

d_call: TRBD1
j_call: TRBJ1-1
clone_size: .
v_call: TRBV10-3
cdr3_aa: CAIRPGQGQNTEAFF
cdr3_nt: TGTGCCATCAGGCCGGGACAGGGGCAAAACACTGAAGCTTTCTTT

d_call: TRBD2
j_call: TRBJ2-3
clone_size: .
v_call: TRBV5-4
cdr3_aa: CASSLGGTRADTQYF
cdr3_nt: TGTGCCAGCAGCTTGGGGGGGACTAGAGCAGATACGCAGTATTTT

d_call: TRBD1
j_call: TRBJ2-5
clone_size: .
v_call: TRBV28
cdr3_aa: CASSLLGTGSHQETQYF
cdr3_nt: TGTGCCAGCAGTTTACTAGGGACAGGTAGTCACCAAGAGACCCAGTACTTC

d_call: .
j_call: TRBJ2-7
clone_size: .
v_call: TRBV6-6
cdr3_aa: CASLDSGKAYEQYF
cdr3_nt: TGTGCCAGCTTAGACTCCGGCAAAGCCTACGAGCAGTACTTC

d_call: TRBD1
j_call: TRBJ2-7
clone_size: .
v_call: TRBV28
cdr3_aa: CASRSGQGWYEQYF
cdr3_nt: TGTGCCAGCAGGTCGGGACAGGGGTGGTACGAGCAGTACTTC

d_call: .
j_call: TRBJ1-6
clone_size: .
v_call: TRBV7-2
cdr3_aa: CASSLVALTADNSPLHF
cdr3_nt: TGTGCCAGCAGCTTAGTTGCCTTAACAGCTGATAATTCACCCCTCCACTTT

d_call: .
j_call: TRBJ2-7
clone_size: .
v_call: TRBV18
cdr3_aa: CASSPGGRDEQYF
cdr3_nt: TGTGCCAGCTCACCGGGGGGGCGCGACGAGCAGTACTTC

d_call: .
j_call: TRBJ1-2
clone_size: .
v_call: TRBV4-3
cdr3_aa: CASSQSLDSARNGYTF
cdr3_nt: TGCGCCAGCAGCCAATCCCTTGACAGTGCTCGAAATGGCTACACCTTC

d_call: .
j_call: TRBJ1-1
clone_size: .
v_call: TRBV21-1
cdr3_aa: CASSKGARGGRNTEAFF
cdr3_nt: TGTGCCAGCAGCAAAGGCGCCCGGGGAGGACGGAACACTGAAGCTTTCTTT

d_call: .
j_call: TRBJ2-3
clone_size: .
v_call: TRBV7-7
cdr3_aa: CAGVVGAYF
cdr3_nt: TGTGCTGGAGTAGTGGGGGCGTATTTT

d_call: TRBD1
j_call: TRBJ1-3
clone_size: .
v_call: TRBV9
cdr3_aa: CASSPRDRVTGNTIYF
cdr3_nt: TGTGCCAGCAGCCCCCGGGACAGGGTTACAGGAAACACCATATATTTT

d_call: TRBD1
j_call: TRBJ1-4
clone_size: .
v_call: TRBV2
cdr3_aa: CASDQQGTNEKLFF
cdr3_nt: TGTGCCAGCGATCAACAGGGGACAAATGAAAAACTGTTTTTT

d_call: .
j_call: TRBJ1-3
clone_size: once
v_call: TRBV30
cdr3_aa: CACRGNTIYF
cdr3_nt: TGTGCCTGCCGTGGAAACACCATATATTTT